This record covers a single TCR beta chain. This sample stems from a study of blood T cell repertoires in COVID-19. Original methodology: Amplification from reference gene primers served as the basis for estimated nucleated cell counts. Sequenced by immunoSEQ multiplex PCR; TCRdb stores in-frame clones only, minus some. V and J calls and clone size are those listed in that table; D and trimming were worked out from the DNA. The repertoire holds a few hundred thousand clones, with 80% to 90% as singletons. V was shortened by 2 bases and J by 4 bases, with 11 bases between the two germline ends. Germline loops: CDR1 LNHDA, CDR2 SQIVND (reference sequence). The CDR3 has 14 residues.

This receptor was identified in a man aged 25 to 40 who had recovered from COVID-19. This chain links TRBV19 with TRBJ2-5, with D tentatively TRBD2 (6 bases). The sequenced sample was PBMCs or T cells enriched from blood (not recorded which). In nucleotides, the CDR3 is TGTGCCAGTAGTATACTAGGGAGGTTAGAGACCCAGTACTTC. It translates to CASSILGRLETQYF.